This note documents a single T cell receptor (beta chain) sequence. Each individual donor underwent a draw of approximately 9.8 milliliters of peripheral blood. This sample stems from a study of blood T cells in healthy people across ages. Germline CDR1 is MNHEY and CDR2 is SMNVEV (reference sequence). With V trimmed by 1 base and J by 6 bases, 2 bases remained unmatched. The length of the CDR3 is 13 residues. Combining a sample-barcoded 5' primer with a J-beta primer mix, a second PCR ran for about 7 to 11 cycles. Using its own MiXCR run on the 5' RACE reads, TCRdb lists one record per CDR3 protein. Among roughly 700,000 distinct CDR3 sequences listed, about half were seen once.

This clonotype was sampled from a woman in her sixties in good health. The chain joins TRBV27 to TRBJ1-2; 7 nucleotides agree with TRBD1. The sample taken for sequencing was blood. The CDR3 here is CASSLWTGDGYTF. The DNA for the CDR3 is TGTGCCAGCAGTTTATGGACAGGCGATGGCTACACCTTC.